One and the same sample provided the 20 T cell receptor beta chains below, sequenced in a study of CD8+ T cells in alopecia areata. Reverse transcribed after extraction, RNA yielded cDNA as the sequencing template. Repertoires were generated with immunoSEQ multiplex PCR, while TCRdb's copy carries only in-frame clones and drops some. The sample has 150,000 to 200,000 clones, around three fifths seen once. Sequencing used CD4+ T cells sorted from blood, obtained at week 0. The receptors stem from a human donor with alopecia areata.

The chain is built from TRBV20-1 and TRBJ1-1; a weak D match, TRBD1 (5 bases). The V gene's germline CDR1 is DFQATT and CDR2 SNEGSKA (reference sequence). This CDR3 has 11 amino acids. Here the CDR3 DNA reads TGCAAATGGGGCGCGGACACTGAAGCTTTCTTT. Translating it yields CKWGADTEAFF.

The gene calls are TRBV25-1 and TRBJ1-3; no firm D call. Trimming cost V 6 bases and J 0 bases, with 15 bases left between them. The CDR3 sequence is 16 residues long. Germline lookup yields CDR1 MGHDK and CDR2 SYGVNS. CDR3: CASRMTGWGSGNTIYF. Here the CDR3 DNA reads TGTGCCAGCAGAATGACGGGTTGGGGCTCTGGAAACACCATATATTTT.

This clone was observed a handful of times. The chain couples TRBV6-5 to TRBJ2-5; D not resolved. CDR3 length equals 14 residues. Germline lookup yields CDR1 MNHEY and CDR2 SVGAGI. Between the trimmed V and J ends, which lost 0 bases and 9 bases, there was a span of 14 bases. The CDR3 region is CASSYSIGSSSQYF. Here the CDR3 DNA reads TGTGCCAGCAGTTACTCGATAGGCAGTTCATCCCAGTACTTC.

V gene TRBV6-5 combines with J gene TRBJ1-3, with a tentative D call TRBD1 (5 bases). The V and J ends lost 5 bases and 0 bases respectively, with 8 bases between them. Germline loops: CDR1 MNHEY, CDR2 SVGAGI. This CDR3 is built from 14 residues. The CDR3 protein is CASSQGYSGNTIYF. The CDR3 DNA sequence: TGTGCCAGCAGTCAGGGCTACTCTGGAAACACCATATATTTT.

The gene calls are TRBV2 and TRBJ2-4, with 7 positions matching TRBD1. The CDR3 consists of 18 residues. Per germline, CDR1 SNHLY and CDR2 FYNNEI. V shed 6 bases, J shed 0 bases, and the junction held 14 bases outside the gene matches. The CDR3 DNA is TGTGCCAGCAGGGGGTGGGACAGCAGTTTCCTAGCCAAAAACATTCAGTACTTC. Its translation: CASRGWDSSFLAKNIQYF.

This chain connects TRBV5-6 to TRBJ2-3, with 9 positions matching TRBD2. The CDR3 extends over 14 amino acids. V trimming: 4 bases; J trimming: 2 bases; junction bases outside the gene matches: 2. CDR1 is SGHDT, CDR2 YYEEEE, per germline. DNA for the CDR3: TGTGCCAGCAGCGCGGGACTAGCCACAGATACGCAGTATTTT. This codes for CASSAGLATDTQYF.

The chain couples TRBV4-2 to TRBJ2-7, with 8 bases identical to TRBD1. The junction had 6 bases not matched to a gene; V was cut back by 4 bases and J by 4 bases. The CDR3 has 14 amino acids. Germline CDR1 LGHNA, CDR2 YNFKEQ. The CDR3: CASSPTDRAYEQYF. The DNA of the CDR3 is TGTGCCAGCAGCCCGACGGACAGGGCATACGAGCAGTACTTC.

Only one count was recorded for this clone. This chain links TRBV2 with TRBJ2-7, with D possibly called TRBD1 or TRBD2 (5 bases each). V shed 6 bases and J shed 2 bases, with 8 bases lying between them. This CDR3 has 12 amino acids. Germline CDR1 and CDR2: SNHLY and FYNNEI. DNA for the CDR3: TGTGCCAGCAGGGAGGACACCTACGAGCAGTACTTC. Amino acid sequence: CASREDTYEQYF.

This chain joins TRBV2 and TRBJ2-2; D may be TRBD1 (5 bases). The CDR3 spans 15 residues. CDR1 is SNHLY and CDR2 is FYNNEI in the germline V gene. Trimming stripped 4 bases from V and 4 bases from J, with 13 bases between. The CDR3 protein is CASSARQGTTGELFF. The DNA of the CDR3 is TGTGCCAGCAGTGCCCGGCAGGGTACCACCGGGGAGCTGTTTTTT.

This chain joins TRBV30 and TRBJ1-1; D gene uncertain. The germline gives CDR1 GTSNPN, CDR2 SVGIG (reference sequence). The length of the CDR3 is 13 residues. V lost 5 bases, J lost 1 base, and 11 bases lay in between. CDR3 sequence (DNA): TGTGCCTGGGCGGGGAATACGAACACTGAAGCTTTCTTT. Translating gives CAWAGNTNTEAFF.

This clone appeared a few times. V usage is TRBV30 and J usage is TRBJ1-2; D is perhaps TRBD1 (5 bases). The CDR3 totals 13 residues. V was cut by 1 base and J by 0 bases, with 6 bases left in between. Looked up from germline, CDR1 is GTSNPN and CDR2 is SVGIG (reference sequence). CDR3 nucleotide sequence: TGTGCCTGGAGTGGAGGGGCTAACTATGGCTACACCTTC. It yields the protein CAWSGGANYGYTF.

The chain carries TRBV5-1 and TRBJ2-7; 9 nucleotides agree with TRBD2. The CDR3 has 15 residues. Germline V gives CDR1 SGHRS, CDR2 YFSETQ. Trimming at V came to 5 bases and at J to 4 bases, leaving 10 bases not matched to a gene. The CDR3 here is CASRLVPSGDYEQYF. Here the CDR3 DNA reads TGCGCCAGCAGACTGGTGCCTAGCGGGGATTACGAGCAGTACTTC. Drawing the rest from reference TRBV5-1 and TRBJ2-7, the complete variable domain is KAGVTQTPRYLIKTRGQQVTLSCSPISGHRSVSWYQQTPGQGLQFLFEYFSETQRNKGNFPGRFSGRQFSNSRSEMNVSTLELGDSALYLCASRLVPSGDYEQYFGPGTRLTVT.

A few counts support this clone. The J gene is TRBJ1-6, the V gene TRBV14; D is ambiguous. Trimming shortened V by 1 base and J by 6 bases, and 4 bases separated the two germline ends. Germline V gives CDR1 SGHDN, CDR2 FVKESK. The CDR3 has 13 residues. The CDR3 nucleotides read TGTGCCAGCAGCCAAGTGACTAATTCACCCCTCCACTTT. It encodes CASSQVTNSPLHF.

The chain joins TRBV5-6 to TRBJ2-7; 7 bases fit TRBD1. V shed 4 bases, J shed 4 bases, and the junction held 8 bases outside the gene matches. The CDR3 loop spans 14 amino acids. In germline, CDR1 is SGHDT, CDR2 YYEEEE. The CDR3 protein is CASSPLTGLYEQYF. In nucleotides, the CDR3 is TGTGCCAGCAGCCCCTTGACAGGGCTTTACGAGCAGTACTTC.

The chain employs TRBV7-8 and TRBJ1-4; no definite D call. The V end was cut by 7 bases, the J end by 4 bases, with 10 bases between. The CDR3 length is 13 residues. The V gene's germline CDR1 is SGHVS and CDR2 FQNEAQ. CDR3 sequence reads: CASKLRVNEKLFF. CDR3 nucleotides: TGTGCCAGCAAGTTGAGGGTTAATGAAAAACTGTTTTTT.

The rearrangement joins TRBV10-2 to TRBJ2-5; D may be TRBD1 (7 bases). The V gene lost 2 bases and the J gene lost 4 bases, with 23 bases spanning the gap. Germline assignment: CDR1 WSHSY and CDR2 SAAADI. The CDR3 is 18 amino acids. CDR3 protein: CASSEVRIGGGLRETQYF. The CDR3 DNA is TGCGCCAGCAGTGAGGTTCGGATCGGAGGGGGCTTGAGAGAGACCCAGTACTTC.

The chain has TRBV10-1 and TRBJ2-2, with D possibly matching TRBD2 (6 bases). V shed 3 bases and J shed 4 bases, with 12 bases lying between them. The germline V gene encodes CDR1 WNHNN and CDR2 SYGVQD (reference sequence). The CDR3 has 15 residues. The CDR3 DNA sequence: TGCGCCAGCAGTGACGGGGGAAGGAGCACCGGGGAGCTGTTTTTT. Its protein is CASSDGGRSTGELFF.

This clone was seen just once. The gene calls are TRBV25-1 and TRBJ1-4, with unresolved D. Trimming shortened V by 2 bases and J by 5 bases, and 3 bases separated the two germline ends. The length of the CDR3 is 12 residues. Germline V gene sequence: CDR1 MGHDK, CDR2 SYGVNS. CDR3 bases: TGTGCCAGCAGTGAAGAGAATGAAAAACTGTTTTTT. It codes for CASSEENEKLFF.

The chain joins TRBV11-2 to TRBJ2-1; perhaps TRBD2 as D (6 bases). Per germline, CDR1 SGHAT and CDR2 FQNNGV. The length of the CDR3 is 14 residues. The ends were cut back, 5 bases at V and 9 bases at J, with 17 bases in the middle. CDR3 coding DNA: TGTGCCAGCAGCCCTACGTCGGGGCGGGGTGAGCAGTTCTTC. It yields the protein CASSPTSGRGEQFF.

The chain couples TRBV7-2 to TRBJ1-6, with D uncertain. This CDR3 spans 12 amino acids. Looked up from germline, CDR1 is SGHTA and CDR2 is FQGNSA. Trimming left V 4 bases short and J 7 bases short, with 5 bases between. CDR3 sequence: CASSYGNSPLHF. Written as DNA, the CDR3 is TGTGCCAGCAGCTACGGAAATTCACCCCTCCACTTT.